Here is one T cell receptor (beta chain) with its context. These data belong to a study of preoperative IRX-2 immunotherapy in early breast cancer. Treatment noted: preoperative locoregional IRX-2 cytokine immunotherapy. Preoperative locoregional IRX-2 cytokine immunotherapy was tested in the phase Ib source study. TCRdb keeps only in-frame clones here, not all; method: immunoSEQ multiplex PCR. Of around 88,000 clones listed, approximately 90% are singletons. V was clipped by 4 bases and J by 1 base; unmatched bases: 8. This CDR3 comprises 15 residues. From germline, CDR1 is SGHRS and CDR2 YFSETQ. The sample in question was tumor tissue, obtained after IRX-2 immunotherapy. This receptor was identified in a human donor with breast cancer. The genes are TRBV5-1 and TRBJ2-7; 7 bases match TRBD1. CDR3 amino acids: CASSANRGISYEQYF. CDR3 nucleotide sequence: TGCGCCAGCAGCGCCAACAGGGGTATATCCTACGAGCAGTACTTC.